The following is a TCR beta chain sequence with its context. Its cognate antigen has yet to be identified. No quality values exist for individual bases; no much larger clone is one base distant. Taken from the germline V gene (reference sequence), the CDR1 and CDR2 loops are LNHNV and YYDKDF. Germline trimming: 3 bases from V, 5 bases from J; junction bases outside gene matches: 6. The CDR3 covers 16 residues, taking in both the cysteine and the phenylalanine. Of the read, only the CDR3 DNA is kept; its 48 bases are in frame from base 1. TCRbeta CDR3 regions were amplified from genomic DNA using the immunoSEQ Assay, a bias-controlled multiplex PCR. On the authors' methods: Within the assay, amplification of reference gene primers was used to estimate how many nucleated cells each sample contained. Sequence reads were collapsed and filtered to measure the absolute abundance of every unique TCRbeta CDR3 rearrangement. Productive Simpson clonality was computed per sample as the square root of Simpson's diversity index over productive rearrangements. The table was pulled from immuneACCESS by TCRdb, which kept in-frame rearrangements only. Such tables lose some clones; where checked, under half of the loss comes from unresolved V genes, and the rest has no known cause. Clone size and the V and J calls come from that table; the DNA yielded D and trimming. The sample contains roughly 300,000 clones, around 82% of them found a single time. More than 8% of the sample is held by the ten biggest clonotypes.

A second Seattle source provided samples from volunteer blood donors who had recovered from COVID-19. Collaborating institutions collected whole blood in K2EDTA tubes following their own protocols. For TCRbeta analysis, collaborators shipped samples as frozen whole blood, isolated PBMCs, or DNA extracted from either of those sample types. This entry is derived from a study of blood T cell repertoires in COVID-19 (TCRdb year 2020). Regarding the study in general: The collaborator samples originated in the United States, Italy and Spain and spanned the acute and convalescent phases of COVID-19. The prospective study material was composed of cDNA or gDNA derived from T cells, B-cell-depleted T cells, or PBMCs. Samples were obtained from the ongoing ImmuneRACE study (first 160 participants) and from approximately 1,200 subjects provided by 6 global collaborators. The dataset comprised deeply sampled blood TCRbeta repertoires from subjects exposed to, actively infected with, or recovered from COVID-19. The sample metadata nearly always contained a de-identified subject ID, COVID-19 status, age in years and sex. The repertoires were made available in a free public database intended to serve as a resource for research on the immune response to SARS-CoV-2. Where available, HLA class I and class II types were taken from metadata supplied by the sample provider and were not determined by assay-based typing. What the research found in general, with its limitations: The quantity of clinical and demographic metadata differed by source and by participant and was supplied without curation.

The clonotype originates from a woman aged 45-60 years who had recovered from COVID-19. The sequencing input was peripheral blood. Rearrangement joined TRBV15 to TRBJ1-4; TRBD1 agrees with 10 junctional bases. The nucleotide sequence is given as TGTGCCACCAGCAGGTCCAGGGACAGGGGAAATGAAAAACTGTTTTTT. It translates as CATSRSRDRGNEKLFF.